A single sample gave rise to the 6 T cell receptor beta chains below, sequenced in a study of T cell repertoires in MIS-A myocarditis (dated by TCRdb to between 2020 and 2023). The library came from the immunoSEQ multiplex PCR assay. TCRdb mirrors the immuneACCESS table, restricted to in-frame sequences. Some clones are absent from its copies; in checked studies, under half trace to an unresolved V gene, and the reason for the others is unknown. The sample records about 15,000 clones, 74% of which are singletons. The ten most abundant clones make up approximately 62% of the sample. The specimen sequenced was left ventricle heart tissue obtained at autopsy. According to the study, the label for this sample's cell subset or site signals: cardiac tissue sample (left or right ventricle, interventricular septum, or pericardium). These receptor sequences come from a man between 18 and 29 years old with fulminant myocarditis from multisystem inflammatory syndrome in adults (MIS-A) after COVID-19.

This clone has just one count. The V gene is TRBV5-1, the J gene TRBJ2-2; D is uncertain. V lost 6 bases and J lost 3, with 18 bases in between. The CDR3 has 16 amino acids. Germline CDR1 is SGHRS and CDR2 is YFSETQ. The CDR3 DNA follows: TGCGCCAGCACCTTAGGCAACCGATTAGACACCGGGGAGCTGTTTTTT. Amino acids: CASTLGNRLDTGELFF.

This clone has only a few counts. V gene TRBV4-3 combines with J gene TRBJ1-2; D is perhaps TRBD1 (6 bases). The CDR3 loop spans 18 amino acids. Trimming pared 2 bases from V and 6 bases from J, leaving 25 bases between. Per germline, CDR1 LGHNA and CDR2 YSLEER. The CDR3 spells CASSQFAGSGGAGDGYTF. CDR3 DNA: TGCGCCAGCAGCCAATTTGCGGGGAGCGGGGGGGCCGGGGATGGCTACACCTTC.

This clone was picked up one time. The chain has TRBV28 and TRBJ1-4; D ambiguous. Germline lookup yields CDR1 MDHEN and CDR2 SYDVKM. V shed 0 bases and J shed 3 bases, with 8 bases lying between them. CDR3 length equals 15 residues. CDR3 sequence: CASSLWGEPNEKLFF. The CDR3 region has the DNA TGTGCCAGCAGTTTATGGGGTGAACCTAATGAAAAACTGTTTTTT.

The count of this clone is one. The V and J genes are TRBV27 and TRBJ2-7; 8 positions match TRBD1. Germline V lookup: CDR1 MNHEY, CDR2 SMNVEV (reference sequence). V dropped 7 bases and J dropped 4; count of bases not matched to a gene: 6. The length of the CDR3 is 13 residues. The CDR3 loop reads CASTAGGAYEQYF. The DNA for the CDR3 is TGTGCCAGCACTGCAGGGGGCGCGTACGAGCAGTACTTC.

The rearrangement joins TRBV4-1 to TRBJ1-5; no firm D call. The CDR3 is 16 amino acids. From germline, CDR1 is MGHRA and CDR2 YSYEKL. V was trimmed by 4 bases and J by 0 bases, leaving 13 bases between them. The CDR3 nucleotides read TGCGCCAGCAGCCTCCGGAACTGGGATAGCAATCAGCCCCAGCATTTT. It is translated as CASSLRNWDSNQPQHF.

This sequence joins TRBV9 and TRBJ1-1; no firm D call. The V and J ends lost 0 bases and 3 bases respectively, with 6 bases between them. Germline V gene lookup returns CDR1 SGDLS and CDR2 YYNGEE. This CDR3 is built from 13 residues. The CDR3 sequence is CASSVGWYTEAFF. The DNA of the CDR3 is TGTGCCAGCAGCGTAGGATGGTACACTGAAGCTTTCTTT.